This T cell receptor (beta chain) was captured by sequencing in a study of beta chain features in type 1 diabetes. Study-level findings and limits: Researchers report that Type 1 diabetes patients had moderately but significantly shorter TCRB CDR3s across all four CD4+ subsets.

Germline values: CDR1 SQVTM, CDR2 ANQGSEA. Trimming at V came to 6 bases and at J to 0 bases, leaving 5 bases not matched to a gene. This CDR3 contains 13 residues. This clone was observed a handful of times. Its antigen is not known. cDNA synthesis used the whole RNA isolate, giving expressed TCRB sequences. The repertoire was sequenced with immunoSEQ multiplex PCR; TCRdb's copy has only in-frame clones and lacks some. This table has 120,000 or so clones, around 17% appearing once. The gene calls are TRBV29-1 and TRBJ2-7; TRBD1 agrees at 7 bases. This receptor was obtained from a man under 40 with type 1 diabetes. Sequencing was performed on central memory CD4+ T cells from blood. The CDR3 coding sequence is TGCAGCGTCCGGGACAGCAGCTCCTACGAGCAGTACTTC. Encoded protein: CSVRDSSSYEQYF.